The rows below give T cell receptor beta chains drawn from one sample of a study of human T cells and chemical hapten exposure. TCRdb re-analysed the RACE reads in MiXCR, keeping a single row per CDR3 protein. The table has approximately 80,000 distinct CDR3 sequences, roughly 13% seen once. The starting material was whole blood, obtained in connection with sensitization to the hapten diphenylcyclopropenone (DPC). These receptors came from a woman in her forties or fifties with alopecia areata. Some clones in this sample may be carry-over from other donors' samples. Each CDR3 is given with its conserved first and last residue. Fields, in order: V gene, J gene, D gene, clone size, CDR3 protein, CDR3 DNA. D genes are given only for firm matches. Rows may omit the clone size; those that give it use once, few, many or a size class.

TRBV15	TRBJ2-1	.	.	CATNLGRSRNEQFF	TGTGCCACCAACTTGGGGCGTTCAAGAAATGAGCAGTTCTTC
TRBV9	TRBJ2-3	.	few	CASSALVDTQYF	TGTGCCAGCAGCGCCCTTGTGGATACGCAGTATTTT
TRBV20-1	TRBJ1-6	TRBD1	once	CSARRTGGDNSPLHF	TGCAGTGCTAGGAGGACAGGGGGGGATAATTCACCCCTCCACTTT
TRBV5-6	TRBJ2-1	TRBD1	many	CASSPPGQGLGEQFF	TGTGCCAGCAGCCCGCCGGGACAGGGTCTGGGTGAGCAGTTCTTC
TRBV4-2	TRBJ1-2	.	.	CASSPLGTDGYTF	TGTGCCAGCAGTCCACTAGGGACGGATGGCTACACCTTC
TRBV12-3/TRBV12-4	TRBJ1-2	.	many	CASPGRPLRGYTF	TGTGCCAGCCCCGGACGTCCGCTGCGTGGCTACACCTTC
TRBV29-1	TRBJ1-5	.	.	CSVAGGGEPQHF	TGCAGCGTTGCAGGAGGGGGTGAGCCCCAGCATTTT
TRBV12-3/TRBV12-4	TRBJ2-2	.	.	CASSPMMTDSDTGELFF	TGTGCCAGCAGTCCTATGATGACAGACTCGGACACCGGGGAGCTGTTTTTT
TRBV3-1	TRBJ2-5	TRBD2	few	CASSPIAGEFRTQYF	TGTGCCAGCAGCCCTATAGCGGGAGAATTCCGGACCCAGTACTTC
TRBV20-1	TRBJ2-7	TRBD1	.	CSALDRGHEQYF	TGCAGTGCTCTAGACAGGGGCCACGAGCAGTACTTC
TRBV11-2	TRBJ2-7	.	many	CASSLGPGPSYEQYF	TGTGCCAGCAGCTTAGGGCCGGGCCCTTCCTACGAGCAGTACTTC
TRBV10-3	TRBJ1-1	.	.	CAIRETSLNTEAFF	TGTGCCATCAGGGAAACAAGTTTGAACACTGAAGCTTTCTTT